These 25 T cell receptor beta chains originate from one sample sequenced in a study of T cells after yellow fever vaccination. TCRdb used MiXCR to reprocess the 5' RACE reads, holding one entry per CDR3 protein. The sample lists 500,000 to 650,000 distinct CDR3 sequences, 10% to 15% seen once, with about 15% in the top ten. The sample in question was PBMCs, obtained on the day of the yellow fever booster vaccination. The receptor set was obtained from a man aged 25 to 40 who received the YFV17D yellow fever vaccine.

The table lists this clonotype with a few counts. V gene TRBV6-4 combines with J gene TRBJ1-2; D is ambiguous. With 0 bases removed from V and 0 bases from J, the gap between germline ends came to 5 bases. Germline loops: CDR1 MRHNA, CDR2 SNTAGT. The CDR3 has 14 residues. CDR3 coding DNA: TGTGCCAGCAGTGACTCTTGGCCTAACTATGGCTACACCTTC. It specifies CASSDSWPNYGYTF.

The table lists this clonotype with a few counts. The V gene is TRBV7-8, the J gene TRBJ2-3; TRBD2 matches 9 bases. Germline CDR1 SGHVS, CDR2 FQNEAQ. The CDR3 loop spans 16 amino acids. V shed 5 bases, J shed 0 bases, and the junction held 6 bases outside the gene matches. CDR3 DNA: TGTGCCAGCAGCAAGACTAGCGGTACTAGCACAGATACGCAGTATTTT. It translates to CASSKTSGTSTDTQYF.

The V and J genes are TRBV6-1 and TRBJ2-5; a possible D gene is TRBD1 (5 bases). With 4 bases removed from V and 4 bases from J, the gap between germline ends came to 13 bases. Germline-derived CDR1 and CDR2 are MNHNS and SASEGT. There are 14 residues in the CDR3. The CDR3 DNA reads TGTGCCAGCAGTGTAGGACACCTGGGAGAGACCCAGTACTTC. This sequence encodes CASSVGHLGETQYF.

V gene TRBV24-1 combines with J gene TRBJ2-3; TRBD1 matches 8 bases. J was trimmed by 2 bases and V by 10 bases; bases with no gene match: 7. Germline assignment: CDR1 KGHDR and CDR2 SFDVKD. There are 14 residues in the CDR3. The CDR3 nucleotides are TGTGCCACTGCGGACAGGGAAGACACAGATACGCAGTATTTT. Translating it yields CATADREDTDTQYF.

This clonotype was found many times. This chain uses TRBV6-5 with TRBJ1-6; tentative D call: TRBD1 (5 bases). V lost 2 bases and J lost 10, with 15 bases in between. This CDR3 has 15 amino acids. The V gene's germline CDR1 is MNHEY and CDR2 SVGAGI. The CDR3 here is CASSYNKGLPSPLHF. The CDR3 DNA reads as TGTGCCAGCAGTTACAATAAGGGGCTCCCATCACCCCTCCACTTT.

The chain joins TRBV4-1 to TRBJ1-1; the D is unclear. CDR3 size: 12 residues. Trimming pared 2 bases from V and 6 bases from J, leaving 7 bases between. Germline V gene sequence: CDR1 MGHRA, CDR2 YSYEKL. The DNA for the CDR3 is TGCGCCAGCAGCCAATCGGGATCTGAAGCTTTCTTT. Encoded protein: CASSQSGSEAFF.

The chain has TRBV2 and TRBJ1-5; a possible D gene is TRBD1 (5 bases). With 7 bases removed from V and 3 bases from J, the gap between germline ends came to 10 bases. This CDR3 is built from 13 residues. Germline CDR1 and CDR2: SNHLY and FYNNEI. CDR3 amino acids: CASNRGPNQPQHF. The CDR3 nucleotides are TGTGCCAGCAATCGGGGCCCCAATCAGCCCCAGCATTTT.

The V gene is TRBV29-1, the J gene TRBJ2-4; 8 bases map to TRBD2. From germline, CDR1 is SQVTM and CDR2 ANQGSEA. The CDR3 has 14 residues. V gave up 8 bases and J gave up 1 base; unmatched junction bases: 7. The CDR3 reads CSFQPGGAKNIQYF. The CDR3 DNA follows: TGCAGCTTCCAGCCGGGGGGGGCCAAAAACATTCAGTACTTC.

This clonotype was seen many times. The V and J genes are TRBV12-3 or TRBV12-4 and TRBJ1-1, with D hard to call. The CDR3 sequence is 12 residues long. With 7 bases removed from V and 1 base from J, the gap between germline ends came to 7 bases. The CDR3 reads CASTLGNTEAFF. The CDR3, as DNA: TGTGCCAGCACCTTGGGGAACACTGAAGCTTTCTTT.

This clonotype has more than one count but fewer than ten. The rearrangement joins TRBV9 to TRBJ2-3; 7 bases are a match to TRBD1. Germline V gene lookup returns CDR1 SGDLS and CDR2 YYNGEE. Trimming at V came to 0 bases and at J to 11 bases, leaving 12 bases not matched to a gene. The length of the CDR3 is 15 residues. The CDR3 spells CASSVVVTGTSEQYF. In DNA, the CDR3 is TGTGCCAGCAGCGTAGTAGTGACAGGGACCTCTGAGCAGTATTTT.

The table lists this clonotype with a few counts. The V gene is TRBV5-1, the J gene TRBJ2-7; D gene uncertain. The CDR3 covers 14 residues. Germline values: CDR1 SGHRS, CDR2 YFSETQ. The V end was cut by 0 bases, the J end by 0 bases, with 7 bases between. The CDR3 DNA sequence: TGCGCCAGCAGCTTGGGCATCTCCTCCTACGAGCAGTACTTC. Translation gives CASSLGISSYEQYF.

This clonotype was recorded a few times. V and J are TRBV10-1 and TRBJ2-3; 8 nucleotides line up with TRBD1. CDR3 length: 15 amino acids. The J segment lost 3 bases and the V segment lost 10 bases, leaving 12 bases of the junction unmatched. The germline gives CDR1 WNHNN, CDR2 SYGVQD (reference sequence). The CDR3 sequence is CATQTGTGGTDTQYF. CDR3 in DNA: TGCGCCACTCAAACCGGGACAGGCGGAACAGATACGCAGTATTTT.

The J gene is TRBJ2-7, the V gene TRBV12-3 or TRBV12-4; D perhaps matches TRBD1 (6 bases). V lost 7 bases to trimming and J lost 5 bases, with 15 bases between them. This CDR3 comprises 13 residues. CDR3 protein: CASKQGGSDEQYF. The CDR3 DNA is TGTGCCAGCAAACAGGGTGGGAGCGACGAGCAGTACTTC.

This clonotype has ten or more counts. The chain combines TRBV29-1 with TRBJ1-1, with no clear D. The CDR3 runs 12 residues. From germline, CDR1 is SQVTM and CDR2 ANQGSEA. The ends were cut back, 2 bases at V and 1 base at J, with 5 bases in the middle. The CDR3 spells CSVEHRNTEAFF. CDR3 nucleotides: TGCAGCGTTGAACACAGGAACACTGAAGCTTTCTTT.

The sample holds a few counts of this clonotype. CDR3 sequence: CASSYLDRDQTQYF. In nucleotides, the CDR3 is TGTGCCAGCAGTTACCTGGACAGGGACCAGACCCAGTACTTC. This chain joins TRBV6-2 or TRBV6-3 and TRBJ2-5, with 8 bases identical to TRBD1. Germline-derived CDR1 and CDR2 are MNHEY and SVGEGT. The V gene end was trimmed by 2 bases and the J gene end by 6 bases; junction bases not matched to a gene: 5. This CDR3 is 14 amino acids long.

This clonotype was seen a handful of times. The CDR3 loop is CASSRSGYQEDGYTF. For the CDR3, the DNA is TGTGCCAGCAGCCGATCAGGGTATCAGGAGGATGGCTACACCTTC. The chain is built from TRBV7-2 and TRBJ1-2, with D perhaps TRBD1 (5 bases). Trimming took off 5 bases at V and 6 bases at J, with 19 bases between the two ends. Germline loops: CDR1 SGHTA, CDR2 FQGNSA. The CDR3 is 15 amino acids.

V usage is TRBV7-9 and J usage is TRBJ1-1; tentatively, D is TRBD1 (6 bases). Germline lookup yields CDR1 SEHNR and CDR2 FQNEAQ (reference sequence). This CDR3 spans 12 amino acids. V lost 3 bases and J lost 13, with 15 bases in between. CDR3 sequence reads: CASSFGDRGGFF. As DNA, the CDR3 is TGTGCCAGCAGCTTCGGAGACAGAGGGGGTTTCTTT.

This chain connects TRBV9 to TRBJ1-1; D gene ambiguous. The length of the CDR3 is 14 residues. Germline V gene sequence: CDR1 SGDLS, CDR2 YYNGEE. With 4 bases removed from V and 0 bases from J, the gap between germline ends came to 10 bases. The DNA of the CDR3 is TGTGCCAGCAGCATAAGTACCATGAACACTGAAGCTTTCTTT. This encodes CASSISTMNTEAFF. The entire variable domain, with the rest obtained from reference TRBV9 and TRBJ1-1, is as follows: DSGVTQTPKHLITATGQRVTLRCSPRSGDLSVYWYQQSLDQGLQFLIQYYNGEERAKGNILERFSAQQFPDLHSELNLSSLELGDSALYFCASSISTMNTEAFFGQGTRLTVV.

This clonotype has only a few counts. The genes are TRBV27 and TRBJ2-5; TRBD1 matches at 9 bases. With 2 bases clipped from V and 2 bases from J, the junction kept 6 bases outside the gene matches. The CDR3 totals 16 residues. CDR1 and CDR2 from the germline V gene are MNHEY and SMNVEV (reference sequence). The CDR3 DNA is TGTGCCAGCAGTTTAAAGGGACAGGGAGGGCAAGAGACCCAGTACTTC. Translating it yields CASSLKGQGGQETQYF.

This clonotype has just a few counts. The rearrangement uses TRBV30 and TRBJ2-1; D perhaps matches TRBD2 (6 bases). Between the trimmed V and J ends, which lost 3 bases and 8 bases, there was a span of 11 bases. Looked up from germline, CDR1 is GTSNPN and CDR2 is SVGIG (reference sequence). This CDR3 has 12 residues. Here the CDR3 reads CAWRFAGHEQFF. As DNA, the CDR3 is TGTGCCTGGAGATTTGCGGGACATGAGCAGTTCTTC. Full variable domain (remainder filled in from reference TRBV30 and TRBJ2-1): SQTIHQWPATLVQPVGSPLSLECTVEGTSNPNLYWYRQAAGRGLQLLFYSVGIGQISSEVPQNLSASRPQDRQFILSSKKLLLSDSGFYLCAWRFAGHEQFFGPGTRLTVL.

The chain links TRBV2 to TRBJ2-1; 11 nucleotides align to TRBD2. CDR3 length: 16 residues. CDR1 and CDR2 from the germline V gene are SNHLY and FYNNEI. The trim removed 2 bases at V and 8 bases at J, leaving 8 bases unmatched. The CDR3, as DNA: TGTGCCAGCAGTGAATTTAGCGGGAGGGCCTTGCATGAGCAGTTCTTC. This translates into CASSEFSGRALHEQFF.

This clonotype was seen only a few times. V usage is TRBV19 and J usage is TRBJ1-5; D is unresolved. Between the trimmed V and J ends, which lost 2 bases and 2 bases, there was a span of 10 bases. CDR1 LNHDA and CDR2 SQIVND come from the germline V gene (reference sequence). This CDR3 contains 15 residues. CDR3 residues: CASSIRGSGNQPQHF. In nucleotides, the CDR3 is TGTGCCAGTAGTATACGTGGTAGTGGCAATCAGCCCCAGCATTTT.

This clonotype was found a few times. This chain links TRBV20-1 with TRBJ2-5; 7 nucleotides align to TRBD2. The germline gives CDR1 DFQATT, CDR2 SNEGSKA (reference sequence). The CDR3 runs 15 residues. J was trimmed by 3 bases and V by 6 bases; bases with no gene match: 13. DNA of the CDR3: TGCAGTGCCCCACCCTCGGGGGGAGCTGAAGAGACCCAGTACTTC. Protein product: CSAPPSGGAEETQYF.

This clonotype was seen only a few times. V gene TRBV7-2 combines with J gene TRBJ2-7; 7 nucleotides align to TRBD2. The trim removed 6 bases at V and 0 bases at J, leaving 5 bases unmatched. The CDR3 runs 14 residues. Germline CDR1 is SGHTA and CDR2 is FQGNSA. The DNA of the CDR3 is TGTGCCAGCAGTTCGGGAGGCCGCTCCTACGAGCAGTACTTC. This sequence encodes CASSSGGRSYEQYF.

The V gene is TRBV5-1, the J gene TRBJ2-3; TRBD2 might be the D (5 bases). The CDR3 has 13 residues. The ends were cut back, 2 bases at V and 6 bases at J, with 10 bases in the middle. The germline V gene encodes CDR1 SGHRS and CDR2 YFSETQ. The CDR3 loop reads CASSLPEVDTQYF. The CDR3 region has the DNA TGCGCCAGCAGCTTACCGGAGGTCGATACGCAGTATTTT. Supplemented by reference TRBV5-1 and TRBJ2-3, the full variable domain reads KAGVTQTPRYLIKTRGQQVTLSCSPISGHRSVSWYQQTPGQGLQFLFEYFSETQRNKGNFPGRFSGRQFSNSRSEMNVSTLELGDSALYLCASSLPEVDTQYFGPGTRLTVL.